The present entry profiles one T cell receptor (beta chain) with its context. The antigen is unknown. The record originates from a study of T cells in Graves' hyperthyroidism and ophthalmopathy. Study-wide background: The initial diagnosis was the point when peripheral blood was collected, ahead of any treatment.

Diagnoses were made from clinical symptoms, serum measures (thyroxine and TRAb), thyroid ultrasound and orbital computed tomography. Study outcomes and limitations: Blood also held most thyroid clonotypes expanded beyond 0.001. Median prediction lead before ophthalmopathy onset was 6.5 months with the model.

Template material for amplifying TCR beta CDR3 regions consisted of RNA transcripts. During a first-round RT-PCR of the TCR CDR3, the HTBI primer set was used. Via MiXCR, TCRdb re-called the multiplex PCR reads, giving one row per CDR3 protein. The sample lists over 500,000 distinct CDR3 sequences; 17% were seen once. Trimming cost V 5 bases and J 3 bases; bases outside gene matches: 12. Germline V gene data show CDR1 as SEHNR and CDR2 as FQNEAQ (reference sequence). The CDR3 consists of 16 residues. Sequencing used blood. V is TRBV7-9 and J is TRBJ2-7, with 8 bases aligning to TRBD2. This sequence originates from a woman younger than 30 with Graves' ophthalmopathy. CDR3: CASSPRYQREIYEQYF. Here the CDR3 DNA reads TGTGCCAGCAGCCCCCGTTATCAGCGGGAGATCTACGAGCAGTACTTC.